These 14 T cell receptor beta chains were sequenced from one sample in a study of blood T cell repertoires in COVID-19. Sequencing was performed with immunoSEQ multiplex PCR; in TCRdb, only in-frame clones are kept and a portion is missing. The sample shows about 400,000 clones, around 89% of them seen only once. Sample: peripheral blood. Receptors originate from a man aged 35-49 years with acute or convalescent COVID-19.

J is TRBJ2-7 and V is TRBV5-4; 9 nucleotides agree with TRBD2. The V and J ends lost 0 bases and 5 bases, in that order; junction bases with no gene match: 6. From germline, CDR1 is SGHNT and CDR2 YYREEE (reference sequence). This CDR3 is 15 amino acids long. CDR3 in amino acids: CASSLAASGMDEQYF. Written as DNA, the CDR3 is TGTGCCAGCAGCTTGGCGGCTAGCGGGATGGACGAGCAGTACTTC.

The J gene is TRBJ2-1, the V gene TRBV5-6, with D tentatively TRBD1 (6 bases). CDR3 length: 16 residues. The germline V gene encodes CDR1 SGHDT and CDR2 YYEEEE. Trimming pared 4 bases from V and 2 bases from J, leaving 16 bases between. The CDR3 loop is CASSLHRVRAYNEQFF. The CDR3 DNA is TGTGCCAGCAGCCTACACAGGGTTCGCGCCTACAATGAGCAGTTCTTC.

Here the CDR3 reads CSANGIQRGNEQFF. The CDR3 bases are TGCAGCGCGAACGGTATCCAGCGGGGAAATGAGCAGTTCTTC. V and J are TRBV29-1 and TRBJ2-1, with 7 bases fitting TRBD2. Germline CDR1 is SQVTM and CDR2 is ANQGSEA. The CDR3 totals 14 residues. V lost 7 bases to trimming and J lost 7 bases; unmatched junction nucleotides: 13.

This clone has a single count. The genes are TRBV2 and TRBJ2-1, with a tentative D call TRBD1 (6 bases). Trimming left V 5 bases short and J 1 base short, with 9 bases between. CDR1 and CDR2 (germline): SNHLY, FYNNEI. This CDR3 is built from 14 residues. The CDR3 reads CASSRDRSYNEQFF. In DNA, the CDR3 is TGTGCCAGCAGTCGAGACAGGTCCTACAATGAGCAGTTCTTC.

The chain carries TRBV5-4 and TRBJ2-3; D not certain. V was trimmed by 0 bases and J by 2 bases, leaving 10 bases between them. The CDR3 is made up of 15 amino acids. CDR1 is SGHNT and CDR2 is YYREEE in the germline V gene (reference sequence). The chain's CDR3 is CASSLGSRLTDTQYF. Written as DNA, the CDR3 is TGTGCCAGCAGCTTGGGTAGCCGGCTCACAGATACGCAGTATTTT.

The chain couples TRBV6-5 to TRBJ1-5, with TRBD1 as a possible D gene (5 bases). Germline V gene sequence: CDR1 MNHEY, CDR2 SVGAGI. V was trimmed by 7 bases and J by 0 bases, leaving 13 bases between them. There are 15 residues in the CDR3. The chain's CDR3 is CASKVWGVSNQPQHF. CDR3 DNA: TGTGCCAGCAAGGTATGGGGGGTTAGCAATCAGCCCCAGCATTTT.

This clone came up a few times. V is TRBV21-1 and J is TRBJ2-3; the listed D gene, TRBD1, was not tested against the DNA. TRBV21-1 is assigned pseudogene status. This CDR3 spans 15 amino acids. The CDR3 loop reads CASSKVVQGTDTQYF. CDR3 nucleotides: TGTGCCAGCAGCAAAGTGGTACAGGGCACAGATACGCAGTATTTT.

V gene TRBV5-6 combines with J gene TRBJ2-7, with 7 bases lining up with TRBD1. This CDR3 is 15 amino acids long. Trimming removed 4 bases from V and 3 bases from J; junction bases left unmatched: 10. CDR1 is SGHDT and CDR2 is YYEEEE in the germline V gene. The CDR3 spells CASSMKPGQLYEQYF. CDR3 DNA sequence: TGTGCCAGCAGCATGAAGCCGGGACAGCTCTACGAGCAGTACTTC.

CDR3 coding DNA: TGTGCCAGCAGTTTTCAGGGGCACACTGAAGCTTTCTTT. Its translation: CASSFQGHTEAFF. This chain connects TRBV6-5 to TRBJ1-1; possibly TRBD1 for D (6 bases). CDR1 is MNHEY and CDR2 is SVGAGI in the germline V gene. V lost 4 bases and J 3 bases, leaving 9 bases between the germline ends. The CDR3 runs to 13 residues.

This chain links TRBV6-1 with TRBJ2-2; D is uncertain. CDR1 and CDR2 (germline): MNHNS, SASEGT. Trimming removed 1 base from V and 6 bases from J, with 12 bases in between. The CDR3 extends over 15 amino acids. The CDR3 region is CASSEVRSASGELFF. The CDR3 region has the DNA TGTGCCAGCAGTGAAGTCAGGTCGGCTTCCGGGGAGCTGTTTTTT.

The chain combines TRBV20-1 with TRBJ1-2, with D uncertain. The CDR3 runs to 11 residues. V was pared by 7 bases and J by 0 bases, with 6 bases between. Germline values: CDR1 DFQATT, CDR2 SNEGSKA (reference sequence). CDR3 nucleotide sequence: TGCAGTGTACGCGCTAACTATGGCTACACCTTC. This sequence encodes CSVRANYGYTF.

The V and J genes are TRBV4-1 and TRBJ2-3; weak D call: TRBD1 (6 bases). Trimming removed 5 bases at V and 4 bases at J, with 13 bases between. There are 14 residues in the CDR3. CDR1 is MGHRA and CDR2 is YSYEKL in the germline V gene. The CDR3 DNA follows: TGCGCCAGCAGCAGTCCAGGGGCGGCAGATACGCAGTATTTT. Amino acid sequence: CASSSPGAADTQYF.

This clone was counted once. The V and J genes are TRBV7-2 and TRBJ1-2; possibly TRBD1 for D (6 bases). Germline V gene lookup returns CDR1 SGHTA and CDR2 FQGNSA. V gave up 5 bases and J gave up 6 bases, with 10 bases separating them. The CDR3 consists of 12 residues. The CDR3 sequence: CASSKDSHGYTF. The CDR3 region has the DNA TGTGCCAGCAGCAAGGACAGCCATGGCTACACCTTC.

This clone was seen repeatedly, ten times or more. V gene TRBV4-1 combines with J gene TRBJ1-1; 8 bases are a match to TRBD1. CDR3 size: 14 residues. Trimming took 4 bases from V and 4 from J; bases not matched to a gene: 5. CDR1 and CDR2 from the germline V gene are MGHRA and YSYEKL. The CDR3 loop is CASSPRQGFTEAFF. The DNA for the CDR3 is TGCGCCAGCAGCCCGAGACAGGGGTTCACTGAAGCTTTCTTT.